The 19 T cell receptor beta chains listed next were all sequenced from one sample in a study of T cells in localized non-small cell lung cancer. Clones were read by immunoSEQ multiplex PCR, and TCRdb kept only the in-frame ones, dropping some. This sample has more than 20,000 clones; about 87% occur once, and the top ten carry over 6.5%. Sequencing used peripheral blood, obtained before any cancer treatment. Every receptor here comes from a male donor at least 60 years old with stage I squamous cell lung carcinoma.

The genes are TRBV27 and TRBJ1-2; D remains unclear. The CDR3 covers 13 residues. Between the trimmed V and J ends, which lost 4 bases and 7 bases, there was a span of 13 bases. Germline CDR1 is MNHEY and CDR2 is SMNVEV (reference sequence). CDR3: CASSSLARGGYTF. DNA for the CDR3: TGTGCCAGCAGTTCCCTCGCGAGAGGTGGCTACACCTTC.

The V call is TRBV28, the J call TRBJ2-5, with D perhaps assigned TRBD1 or TRBD2 (5 bases each). The length of the CDR3 is 13 residues. CDR1 MDHEN and CDR2 SYDVKM come from the germline V gene. Trimming took off 6 bases at V and 11 bases at J, with 19 bases between the two ends. Here the CDR3 DNA reads TGTGCCAGCAGAGGGGCGGGCCTCCTAGGGCAGTACTTC. Its translation is CASRGAGLLGQYF.

Points on this clone: Germline is not matched at one junction end, which may reflect a read error. The J gene is TRBJ1-4, the V gene TRBV5-1; 9 bases fit TRBD1. The CDR3 is made up of 15 amino acids. The germline gives CDR1 SGHRS, CDR2 YFSETQ. Here the CDR3 reads CASSLGDRVNQKLFF. The CDR3 DNA reads as TGCGCCAGCAGCCTGGGGGACAGGGTTAATCAAAAACTGTTTTTT.

This chain's CDR3 is CASSFHGQGKYEQYF. The CDR3 nucleotides read TGTGCCAGCAGTTTCCACGGGCAGGGAAAGTACGAGCAGTACTTC. The chain uses TRBV27 and TRBJ2-7; the D gene is possibly TRBD1 (5 bases). The CDR3 is 15 residues long. In germline, CDR1 is MNHEY, CDR2 SMNVEV (reference sequence). V gave up 3 bases and J gave up 4 bases, with 16 bases separating them.

This chain connects TRBV25-1 to TRBJ1-2; D not resolved. The CDR3 sequence is 12 residues long. Trimming shortened V by 4 bases and J by 6 bases, and 9 bases separated the two germline ends. Germline V gene sequence: CDR1 MGHDK, CDR2 SYGVNS. CDR3 in amino acids: CASSADPHGYTF. The CDR3, as DNA: TGTGCCAGCAGTGCCGACCCCCATGGCTACACCTTC.

This chain joins TRBV10-3 and TRBJ1-1; a possible D gene is TRBD1 (6 bases). Germline values: CDR1 ENHRY, CDR2 SYGVKD. The CDR3 has 12 amino acids. Between the trimmed V and J ends, which lost 10 bases and 3 bases, there was a span of 12 bases. This CDR3 reads CATGTSDTEAFF. In nucleotides, the CDR3 is TGTGCCACCGGGACATCGGACACTGAAGCTTTCTTT.

The chain is built from TRBV10-2 and TRBJ2-3; D perhaps matches TRBD2 (5 bases). V lost 8 bases, J lost 2 bases, and 11 bases lay in between. Germline V gene lookup returns CDR1 WSHSY and CDR2 SAAADI. This CDR3 is 13 amino acids long. In nucleotides, the CDR3 is TGCGCCAGCTATCGGGATGACACAGATACGCAGTATTTT. This codes for CASYRDDTDTQYF.

Note on this clone: At one end, the junction sequence differs from germline, possibly due to a read error. This chain connects TRBV6-1 to TRBJ1-2; possible D gene TRBD1, 6 bases. The CDR3 sequence is 15 residues long. Germline V gives CDR1 MNHNS, CDR2 SASEGT. The CDR3: CASTEGGYSNYGYTF. CDR3 in DNA: TGTGCCAGCACTGAAGGGGGGTATAGTAACTATGGCTACACCTTC.

A few counts support this clone. The chain recombines TRBV5-1 with TRBJ1-6, with D hard to call. V shed 5 bases and J shed 13 bases, with 13 bases lying between them. This CDR3 spans 12 amino acids. Germline V gene data show CDR1 as SGHRS and CDR2 as YFSETQ. DNA for the CDR3: TGCGCCAGCAGACACGAAACGGGTCCCCTCCACTTT. Translating it yields CASRHETGPLHF.

The chain recombines TRBV30 with TRBJ1-5; D perhaps matches TRBD1 (6 bases). V was clipped by 0 bases and J by 4 bases, with 16 bases between them. The CDR3 is 16 residues long. CDR1 is GTSNPN and CDR2 is SVGIG in the germline V gene (reference sequence). The CDR3 nucleotides are TGTGCCTGGAGTGTGAGCAGGGGAACAAAGAATCAGCCCCAGCATTTT. It yields the protein CAWSVSRGTKNQPQHF.

The J gene is TRBJ1-2, the V gene TRBV5-1, with TRBD1 identical over 7 bases. CDR1 SGHRS and CDR2 YFSETQ come from the germline V gene. The CDR3 is 15 amino acids. The junction had 12 bases not matched to a gene; V was cut back by 4 bases and J by 6 bases. For the CDR3, the DNA is TGCGCCAGCAGCCTGGACCAGGGGGTGATAGATGGCTACACCTTC. Protein sequence: CASSLDQGVIDGYTF.

The chain uses TRBV27 and TRBJ1-2; D uncertain. The CDR3 consists of 13 residues. The germline V and J ends were trimmed by 6 bases and 2 bases, with 10 bases remaining between them. Germline V gives CDR1 MNHEY, CDR2 SMNVEV (reference sequence). The CDR3 reads CASRPSGNYGYTF. In nucleotides, the CDR3 is TGTGCCAGCAGGCCCTCGGGGAACTATGGCTACACCTTC.

The chain couples TRBV13 to TRBJ2-7; 9 bases align to TRBD1. CDR3 size: 15 residues. V lost 0 bases and J lost 3; bases outside the gene matches: 3. Germline lookup yields CDR1 PRHDT and CDR2 FYEKMQ (reference sequence). The CDR3 here is CASSLGGDRDYEQYF. DNA of the CDR3: TGTGCCAGCAGCTTAGGGGGGGACAGGGACTACGAGCAGTACTTC.

The V gene is TRBV30, the J gene TRBJ2-7; TRBD1 matches at 9 bases. V shed 7 bases, J shed 3 bases, and the junction held 10 bases outside the gene matches. The CDR3 sequence is 14 residues long. CDR1 GTSNPN and CDR2 SVGIG come from the germline V gene (reference sequence). The CDR3 coding sequence is TGTGCCTTACGTCACGGGACAGGGTTCTACGAGCAGTACTTC. Amino acid sequence: CALRHGTGFYEQYF.

This chain uses TRBV18 with TRBJ2-3; D unclear. CDR3 length equals 12 residues. Germline CDR1 KGHSH, CDR2 LQKENI. The germline V and J ends were trimmed by 8 bases and 4 bases, with 10 bases remaining between them. The CDR3 protein is CASRLEADTQYF. The CDR3 bases are TGTGCCAGCCGTCTAGAGGCAGATACGCAGTATTTT.

V gene TRBV28 combines with J gene TRBJ1-5; D is ambiguous. Germline V gene data show CDR1 as MDHEN and CDR2 as SYDVKM. This CDR3 comprises 15 residues. V was clipped by 7 bases and J by 7 bases, with 20 bases between them. The CDR3 DNA reads as TGTGCCAGCATCCCCAAACCGGGGAATAGGCAGCCCCAGCATTTT. Translated: CASIPKPGNRQPQHF.

V and J are TRBV30 and TRBJ1-1, with D hard to call. Germline values: CDR1 GTSNPN, CDR2 SVGIG (reference sequence). Trimming shortened V by 2 bases and J by 0 bases, and 10 bases separated the two germline ends. The CDR3 has 14 residues. The CDR3 protein is CAWSFVTLNTEAFF. The CDR3 nucleotides read TGTGCCTGGAGTTTCGTGACCTTGAACACTGAAGCTTTCTTT. Together with reference TRBV30 and TRBJ1-1, the CDR3 gives the full variable domain: SQTIHQWPATLVQPVGSPLSLECTVEGTSNPNLYWYRQAAGRGLQLLFYSVGIGQISSEVPQNLSASRPQDRQFILSSKKLLLSDSGFYLCAWSFVTLNTEAFFGQGTRLTVV.

V gene TRBV5-1 combines with J gene TRBJ2-7; 13 positions match TRBD2. The V segment lost 3 bases and the J segment 7 bases; nucleotides outside the gene matches: 7. The V gene's germline CDR1 is SGHRS and CDR2 YFSETQ. The CDR3 contains 15 residues. The DNA for the CDR3 is TGCGCCAGCAGCTCAACTAGCGGGGGGGCGCGGGAGCAGTACTTC. Translating it yields CASSSTSGGAREQYF. The full variable domain, in which reference TRBV5-1 and TRBJ2-7 provide the parts outside the CDR3, is KAGVTQTPRYLIKTRGQQVTLSCSPISGHRSVSWYQQTPGQGLQFLFEYFSETQRNKGNFPGRFSGRQFSNSRSEMNVSTLELGDSALYLCASSSTSGGAREQYFGPGTRLTVT.

This clone is a singleton in its sample. The chain couples TRBV6-5 to TRBJ2-5, with TRBD2 identical over 7 bases. The germline V gene encodes CDR1 MNHEY and CDR2 SVGAGI. J was trimmed by 5 bases and V by 4 bases; bases with no gene match: 10. The CDR3 consists of 15 residues. DNA of the CDR3: TGTGCCAGCAGTTTAAGCGGGGTCCGCGGGGAGACCCAGTACTTC. Translated, it gives CASSLSGVRGETQYF.